Listed below are T cell receptor beta chains from one sample, sequenced in a study of OX40 agonist ivuxolimab in advanced cancers. TCRdb keeps only in-frame clones here, not all; method: immunoSEQ multiplex PCR. This table holds tens of thousands of clones, 80% to 95% found once. The source material was CD4+ or CD8+ T cells sorted from blood, sampled in a trial of the OX40 agonist ivuxolimab. The receptors were sampled from an adult with an advanced solid tumor such as melanoma, head and neck, liver or kidney cancer. Each CDR3 is given without its conserved first and last residue.

v_gene: TRBV7-9; CDR3aa: ASSYGGSEEKLF
v_gene: TRBV5-1; CDR3aa: ASSAPGEGRRVYGYT
v_gene: TRBV6-5; CDR3aa: ASSWGGGYPDTQY
v_gene: TRBV5-1; CDR3aa: ASSLGSPGRDTQY
v_gene: TRBV6-5; CDR3aa: ASSFYRGHT
v_gene: TRBV5-6; CDR3aa: ASSLNWDGSYEQY
v_gene: TRBV10-3; CDR3aa: AISGTGGQETQY
v_gene: TRBV9; CDR3aa: ASSVAGNTEAF
v_gene: TRBV5-1; CDR3aa: ASSNRGRSYEQY
v_gene: TRBV28; CDR3aa: ASSSPSGRRNNEQF
v_gene: TRBV5-1; CDR3aa: ASSLGALDEQY
v_gene: TRBV4-1; CDR3aa: ASSVWGQSTDTQY
v_gene: TRBV7-9; CDR3aa: ASSLVRAAYEQY
v_gene: TRBV28; CDR3aa: ASSSWGTGSYEQY
v_gene: TRBV5-4; CDR3aa: ASSPGGGWDYNEQF
v_gene: TRBV7-3; CDR3aa: ASSRGTSGNEQF
v_gene: TRBV10-3; CDR3aa: AISEPPGRAKNIQY
v_gene: TRBV18; CDR3aa: ASSPRGGTGLAKNIQY
v_gene: TRBV11-2; CDR3aa: ASSLTGGFNQPQH
v_gene: TRBV28; CDR3aa: ASTDRASGYT
v_gene: TRBV2; CDR3aa: ASSEVPGGADNRQY
v_gene: TRBV28; CDR3aa: ASSLSQGTQY
v_gene: TRBV6-5; CDR3aa: ASSYGTGAVETQY
v_gene: TRBV6-1; CDR3aa: ASSELRDSSNQPQH
v_gene: TRBV10-3; CDR3aa: AIRRDRAPYEQY
v_gene: TRBV12-5; CDR3aa: ASGLVPPGQGFYGQETQY
v_gene: TRBV6-1; CDR3aa: ASSPFADTQY
v_gene: TRBV10-2; CDR3aa: ASSEWQGVYEQY
v_gene: TRBV11-2; CDR3aa: ASSFRSGTDTQY
v_gene: TRBV4-1; CDR3aa: ASSQDWDGQDEQY
v_gene: TRBV19; CDR3aa: ASSTRGGGGYGYT
v_gene: TRBV4-3; CDR3aa: ASSQETGDTGELF
v_gene: TRBV5-1; CDR3aa: ASSLGRAGYEQY
v_gene: TRBV19; CDR3aa: ASSTSGSSRHTDTQY
v_gene: TRBV5-1; CDR3aa: ASSLMGGPKNIQY
v_gene: TRBV7-9; CDR3aa: ASNQGGYQETQY
v_gene: TRBV6-1; CDR3aa: ASSWAGTGRNEQY
v_gene: TRBV19; CDR3aa: ASSGHNEKLF
v_gene: TRBV18; CDR3aa: ASSPATGGEGIQY
v_gene: TRBV18; CDR3aa: ASSPRAAGANVLT
v_gene: TRBV6-6; CDR3aa: ASSRLAGGPDTQY
v_gene: TRBV19; CDR3aa: ASSTRQRSYEQY
v_gene: TRBV19; CDR3aa: ASSISAGGYEQY
v_gene: TRBV5-4; CDR3aa: AGGAGASYNEQF
v_gene: TRBV6-1; CDR3aa: ASSEVWQATYEQY
v_gene: TRBV6-6; CDR3aa: ASSYPGGYQPQH
v_gene: TRBV5-8; CDR3aa: ASSLGLLTDTQY
v_gene: TRBV11-2; CDR3aa: ASGSSRNTEAF
v_gene: TRBV7-8; CDR3aa: ASSFGRLAEKLF
v_gene: TRBV15; CDR3aa: ATSRGGGDNEKLF
v_gene: TRBV6-6; CDR3aa: ASSYGTRSYEQY
v_gene: TRBV6-5; CDR3aa: ASNFDMDEQY
v_gene: TRBV4-2; CDR3aa: ASSLDWGSPLH
v_gene: TRBV4-1; CDR3aa: ASSQDWGTEAF
v_gene: TRBV29-1; CDR3aa: SVEDRLRGGNTIY
v_gene: TRBV18; CDR3aa: ASSPREVSNQPQH
v_gene: TRBV19; CDR3aa: ASRRSDQPQH